Listed below are T cell receptor beta chains from one sample, sequenced in a study of cytomegalovirus exposure and HLA in healthy donors. Only in-frame clones appear in the TCRdb table, and some are missing; sequencing was by immunoSEQ multiplex PCR. Among 86,000 or so clones listed, 79% were seen once. The sequenced sample was PBMCs. The receptors come from a woman aged 35 to 49 in good health and CMV-seropositive. Each CDR3 is given with its conserved first and last residue. Each record gives: clone size, V gene, J gene, D gene, CDR3 DNA, CDR3 protein. A D gene is named only where the DNA matches it firmly. The size of a clone is reported for some rows only, either as once, few or many, or as a class for expanded clones.

abundance: NA
v_gene: TRBV7-9
j_gene: TRBJ1-4
d_gene: NA
CDR3nt: TGTGCCAGCAGCTTAGGGTCAGGGCTTGCAACTAATGAAAAACTGTTTTTT
CDR3aa: CASSLGSGLATNEKLFF

abundance: NA
v_gene: TRBV7-7
j_gene: TRBJ1-3
d_gene: NA
CDR3nt: TGTGCTAGCAGTCGAACAGTAGGAAACACCATATATTTT
CDR3aa: CASSRTVGNTIYF

abundance: once
v_gene: TRBV27
j_gene: TRBJ1-5
d_gene: NA
CDR3nt: TGTGCCAGCAGTTTCGGGGGGAATCAGCCCCAGCATTTT
CDR3aa: CASSFGGNQPQHF

abundance: NA
v_gene: TRBV7-9
j_gene: TRBJ2-2
d_gene: TRBD1
CDR3nt: TGTGCCAGCAGCTTTCTGGGACAGGGTGGCACCGGGGAGCTGTTTTTT
CDR3aa: CASSFLGQGGTGELFF

abundance: NA
v_gene: TRBV27
j_gene: TRBJ2-1
d_gene: NA
CDR3nt: TGTGCCAGCAGTTTAAGGGAGACCAATGAGCAGTTCTTC
CDR3aa: CASSLRETNEQFF

abundance: NA
v_gene: TRBV6-5
j_gene: TRBJ2-7
d_gene: TRBD1
CDR3nt: TGTGCCAGCAGGACAGGGACAGGGGGCGCCTACGAGCAGTACTTC
CDR3aa: CASRTGTGGAYEQYF

abundance: once
v_gene: TRBV18
j_gene: TRBJ2-6
d_gene: NA
CDR3nt: TGTGCCAGCTCACCACCTTCCCATGGGGCCAACGTCCTGACTTTC
CDR3aa: CASSPPSHGANVLTF

abundance: NA
v_gene: TRBV27
j_gene: TRBJ2-5
d_gene: NA
CDR3nt: TGTGCCAGCAGTCCCGAATGGGCCCAAGAGACCCAGTACTTC
CDR3aa: CASSPEWAQETQYF

abundance: NA
v_gene: TRBV7-2
j_gene: TRBJ2-6
d_gene: TRBD1
CDR3nt: TGTGCCAGCAGCGGGGTGACAGGGACTGGGGCCAACGTCCTGACTTTC
CDR3aa: CASSGVTGTGANVLTF

abundance: NA
v_gene: TRBV29-1
j_gene: TRBJ2-7
d_gene: NA
CDR3nt: TGCAGCGCCGTCGGGACACCGACCTACGAGCAGTACTTC
CDR3aa: CSAVGTPTYEQYF

abundance: NA
v_gene: TRBV30
j_gene: TRBJ1-1
d_gene: NA
CDR3nt: TGTGCCTGGAGTACGGGAGTCACTGAAGCTTTCTTT
CDR3aa: CAWSTGVTEAFF

abundance: few
v_gene: TRBV2
j_gene: TRBJ1-4
d_gene: TRBD1
CDR3nt: TGTGCCGTCCGACAGGGGGCGGCTAATGAAAAACTGTTTTTT
CDR3aa: CAVRQGAANEKLFF

abundance: NA
v_gene: TRBV4-3
j_gene: TRBJ1-2
d_gene: TRBD1
CDR3nt: TGCGCCAGCAGCCGGAGGGACAGGGGGAACTATGGCTACACCTTC
CDR3aa: CASSRRDRGNYGYTF

abundance: NA
v_gene: TRBV18
j_gene: TRBJ2-4
d_gene: TRBD1
CDR3nt: TGTGCCAGCTCACCACCGGGACAGGGTGTTGGCAAAAACATTCAGTACTTC
CDR3aa: CASSPPGQGVGKNIQYF